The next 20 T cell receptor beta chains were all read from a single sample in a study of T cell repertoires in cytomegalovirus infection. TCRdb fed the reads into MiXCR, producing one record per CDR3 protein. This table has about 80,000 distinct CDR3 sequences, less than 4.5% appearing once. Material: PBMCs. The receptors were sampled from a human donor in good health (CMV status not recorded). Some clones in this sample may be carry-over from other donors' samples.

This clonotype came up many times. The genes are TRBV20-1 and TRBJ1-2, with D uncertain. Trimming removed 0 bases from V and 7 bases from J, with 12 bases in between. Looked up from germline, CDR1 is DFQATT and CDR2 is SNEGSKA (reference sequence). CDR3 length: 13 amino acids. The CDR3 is CSARDPVGSGYTF. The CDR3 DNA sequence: TGCAGTGCTAGAGATCCTGTAGGAAGTGGCTACACCTTC.

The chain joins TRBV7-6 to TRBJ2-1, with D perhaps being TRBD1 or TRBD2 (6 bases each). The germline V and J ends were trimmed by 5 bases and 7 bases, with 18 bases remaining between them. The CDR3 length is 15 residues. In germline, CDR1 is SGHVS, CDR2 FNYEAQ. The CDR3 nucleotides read TGTGCCAGCAGCCGGGGGCCCGAAGTAAGGAATGAGCAGTTCTTC. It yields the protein CASSRGPEVRNEQFF.

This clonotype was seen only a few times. The CDR3 region is CASSQVGYEQYF. DNA of the CDR3: TGCGCCAGCAGCCAAGTAGGCTACGAGCAGTACTTC. This chain links TRBV4-1 with TRBJ2-7; D uncertain. V was pared by 1 base and J by 3 bases, with 4 bases between. Germline V gene data show CDR1 as MGHRA and CDR2 as YSYEKL. The CDR3 contains 12 residues.

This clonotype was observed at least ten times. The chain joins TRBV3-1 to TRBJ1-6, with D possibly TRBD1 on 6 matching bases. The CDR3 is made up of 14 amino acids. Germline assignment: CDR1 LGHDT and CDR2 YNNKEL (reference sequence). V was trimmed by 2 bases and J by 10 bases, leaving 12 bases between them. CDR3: CASSQSRGRSPLHF. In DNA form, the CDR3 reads TGTGCCAGCAGCCAAAGCCGGGGGCGGTCACCCCTCCACTTT. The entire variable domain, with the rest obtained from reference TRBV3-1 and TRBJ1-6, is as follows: DTAVSQTPKYLVTQMGNDKSIKCEQNLGHDTMYWYKQDSKKFLKIMFSYNNKELIINETVPNRFSPKSPDKAHLNLHINSLELGDSAVYFCASSQSRGRSPLHFGNGTRLTVT.

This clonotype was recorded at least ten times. The CDR3 DNA sequence: TGTGCCAGCAGCCTGGGACTTCGACGCTACGAGCAGTACTTC. Its protein product is CASSLGLRRYEQYF. This chain links TRBV5-5 with TRBJ2-7; D perhaps matches TRBD2 (6 bases). The germline CDR1 and CDR2 sequences are SGHKS and YYEKEE (reference sequence). The CDR3 is 14 residues long. V was cut by 4 bases and J by 3 bases, with 14 bases left in between. Full variable domain (remainder filled in from reference TRBV5-5 and TRBJ2-7): DAGVTQSPTHLIKTRGQQVTLRCSPISGHKSVSWYQQVLGQGPQFIFQYYEKEERGRGNFPDRFSARQFPNYSSELNVNALLLGDSALYLCASSLGLRRYEQYFGPGTRLTVT.

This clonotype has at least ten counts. The CDR3 DNA reads TGTGCCAGTAGGATGACAGGGGGCCTTTATCAGCCCCAGCATTTT. Translated, it gives CASRMTGGLYQPQHF. V is TRBV19 and J is TRBJ1-5, with 10 bases fitting TRBD1. J lost 5 bases, V lost 6 bases, and 7 bases had no gene match. The CDR3 consists of 15 residues. Germline V gives CDR1 LNHDA, CDR2 SQIVND (reference sequence).

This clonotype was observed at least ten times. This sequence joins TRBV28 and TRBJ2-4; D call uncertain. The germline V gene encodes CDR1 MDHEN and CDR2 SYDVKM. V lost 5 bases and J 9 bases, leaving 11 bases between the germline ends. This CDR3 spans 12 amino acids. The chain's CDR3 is CASSEDQLIQYF. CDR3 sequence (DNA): TGTGCCAGCAGTGAGGACCAACTCATTCAGTACTTC.

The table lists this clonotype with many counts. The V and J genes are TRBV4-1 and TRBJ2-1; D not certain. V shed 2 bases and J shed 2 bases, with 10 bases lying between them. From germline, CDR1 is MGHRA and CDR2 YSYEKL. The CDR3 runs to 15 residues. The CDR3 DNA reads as TGCGCCAGCAGCCAAACCTTCGGCCCCTACAATGAGCAGTTCTTC. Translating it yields CASSQTFGPYNEQFF.

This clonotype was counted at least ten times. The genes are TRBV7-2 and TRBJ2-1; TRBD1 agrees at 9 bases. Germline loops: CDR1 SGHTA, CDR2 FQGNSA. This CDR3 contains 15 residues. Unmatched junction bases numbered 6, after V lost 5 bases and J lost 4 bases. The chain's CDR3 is CASSLAGQGYNEQFF. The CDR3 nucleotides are TGTGCCAGCAGCCTTGCGGGACAGGGATACAATGAGCAGTTCTTC.

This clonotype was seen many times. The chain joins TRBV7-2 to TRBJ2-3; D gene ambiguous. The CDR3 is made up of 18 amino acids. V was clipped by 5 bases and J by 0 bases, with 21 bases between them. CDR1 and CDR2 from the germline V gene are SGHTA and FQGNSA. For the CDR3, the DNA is TGTGCCAGCAGCGAATCACCCCCCGCCGCGGCTAGCACAGATACGCAGTATTTT. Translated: CASSESPPAAASTDTQYF.

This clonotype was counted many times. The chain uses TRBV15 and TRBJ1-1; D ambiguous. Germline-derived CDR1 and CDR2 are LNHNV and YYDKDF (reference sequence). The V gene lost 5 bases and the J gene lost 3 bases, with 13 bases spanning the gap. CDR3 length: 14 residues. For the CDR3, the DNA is TGTGCCACCAGCGGCCTAAGGTGGGACACTGAAGCTTTCTTT. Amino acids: CATSGLRWDTEAFF.

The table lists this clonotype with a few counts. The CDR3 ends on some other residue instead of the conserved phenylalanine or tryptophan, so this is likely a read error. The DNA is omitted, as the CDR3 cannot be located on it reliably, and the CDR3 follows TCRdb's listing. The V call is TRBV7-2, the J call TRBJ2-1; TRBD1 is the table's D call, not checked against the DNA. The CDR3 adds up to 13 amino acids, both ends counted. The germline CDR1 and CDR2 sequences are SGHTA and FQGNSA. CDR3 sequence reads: CASSLGGAPEQLL.

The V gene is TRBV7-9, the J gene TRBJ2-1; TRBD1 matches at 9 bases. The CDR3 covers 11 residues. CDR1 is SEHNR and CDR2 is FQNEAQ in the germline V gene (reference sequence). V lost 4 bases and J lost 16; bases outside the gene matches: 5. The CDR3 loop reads CASSSRDRVFF. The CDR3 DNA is TGTGCCAGCAGCTCCCGGGACAGGGTTTTCTTC.

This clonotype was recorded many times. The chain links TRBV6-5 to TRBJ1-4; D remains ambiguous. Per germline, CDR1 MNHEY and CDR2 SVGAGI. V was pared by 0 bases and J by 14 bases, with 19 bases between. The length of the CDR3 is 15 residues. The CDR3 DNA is TGTGCCAGCAGTTACTCGAGCGGGTCTTCTTCAAACCTGTTTTTT. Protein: CASSYSSGSSSNLFF.

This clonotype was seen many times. The CDR3, as DNA: TGTGCCAGCAGCTTAGTAAGGACTACTCACTACGAGCAGTACTTC. It encodes CASSLVRTTHYEQYF. The V and J genes are TRBV7-9 and TRBJ2-7, with D tentatively TRBD2 (6 bases). Germline CDR1 and CDR2: SEHNR and FQNEAQ (reference sequence). Trimming cost V 1 base and J 3 bases, with 13 bases left between them. This CDR3 region has 15 residues.

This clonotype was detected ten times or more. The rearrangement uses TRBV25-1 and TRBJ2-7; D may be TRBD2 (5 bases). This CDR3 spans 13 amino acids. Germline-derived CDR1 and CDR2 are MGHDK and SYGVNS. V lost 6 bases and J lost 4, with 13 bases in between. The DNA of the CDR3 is TGTGCCAGCAGGGCTGTGACGGGGTACGAGCAGTACTTC. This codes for CASRAVTGYEQYF.

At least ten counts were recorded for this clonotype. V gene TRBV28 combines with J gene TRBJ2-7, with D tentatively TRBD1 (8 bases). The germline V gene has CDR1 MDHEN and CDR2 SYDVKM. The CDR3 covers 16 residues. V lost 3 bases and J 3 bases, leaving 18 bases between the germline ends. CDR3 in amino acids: CASSLGGGQVRYEQYF. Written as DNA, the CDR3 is TGTGCCAGCAGTTTGGGGGGGGGACAGGTGCGCTACGAGCAGTACTTC. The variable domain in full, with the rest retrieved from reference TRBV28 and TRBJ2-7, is DVKVTQSSRYLVKRTGEKVFLECVQDMDHENMFWYRQDPGLGLRLIYFSYDVKMKEKGDIPEGYSVSREKKERFSLILESASTNQTSMYLCASSLGGGQVRYEQYFGPGTRLTVT.

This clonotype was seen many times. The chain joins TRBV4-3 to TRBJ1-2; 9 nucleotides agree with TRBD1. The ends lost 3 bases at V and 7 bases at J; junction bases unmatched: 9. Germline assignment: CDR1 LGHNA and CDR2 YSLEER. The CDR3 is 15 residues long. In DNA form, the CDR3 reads TGCGCCAGCAGCCAGGGGGACAGGGTCTGGCGTGGCTACACCTTC. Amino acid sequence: CASSQGDRVWRGYTF.

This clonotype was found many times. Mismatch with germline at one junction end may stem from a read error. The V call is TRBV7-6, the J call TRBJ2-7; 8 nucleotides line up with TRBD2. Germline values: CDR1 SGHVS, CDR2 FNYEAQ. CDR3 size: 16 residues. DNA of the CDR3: TGTGCCAACAGCTTAGCGTGGGGACTAGTCGGCAACGAGCAGTACTTC. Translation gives CANSLAWGLVGNEQYF.

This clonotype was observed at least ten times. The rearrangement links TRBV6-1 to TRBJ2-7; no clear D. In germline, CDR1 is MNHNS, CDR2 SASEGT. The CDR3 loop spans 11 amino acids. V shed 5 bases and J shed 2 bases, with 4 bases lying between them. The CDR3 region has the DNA TGTGCCAGCAGTCGGGCCTACGAGCAGTACTTC. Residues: CASSRAYEQYF.